This TCR beta chain stems from a study of blood T cell repertoires in COVID-19 (dated by TCRdb to the early 2020s). In the study overall: Samples covering the acute and convalescent phases of COVID-19 were provided by collaborators in the United States, Italy and Spain. The material from the prospective study consisted of cDNA or gDNA derived from T cells, B-cell-depleted T cells, or PBMCs. Subjects who had been exposed to COVID-19, were actively infected with it, or had recovered from it provided the deeply sampled blood TCRbeta repertoires that made up the dataset. The repertoires were made available in a free public database intended to serve as a resource for research on the immune response to SARS-CoV-2. The samples were drawn from the first 160 participants of the ongoing ImmuneRACE study and from 950 to 1,500 subjects provided by 6 global collaborators. Sample metadata almost always included a de-identified subject ID, COVID-19 status, age in years and sex. Where HLA class I and class II types were available, the types were taken from metadata supplied by the sample provider, not from assay-based typing. On the study overall, not on this receptor specifically: The quantity of clinical and demographic metadata differed by source and by participant and was supplied without curation.

The V end gives up 1 base and the J end 5 bases, leaving 1 base in the junction not matched to a gene. Including cysteine and phenylalanine, the CDR3 has 15 amino acids. Only the CDR3 DNA is retained, 45 bases long and in frame from the first base. CDR1 and CDR2 are read off the germline V gene (reference sequence) as LGHDT and YNNKEL. A word on this clone: This clone's antigen is unknown. No base-level quality is on record; no much larger clone is a single base apart.

TCRbeta CDR3 regions were amplified from genomic DNA using the immunoSEQ Assay, a bias-controlled multiplex PCR. The paper's data handling went like this. The number of nucleated cells in each sample was estimated by amplification of reference gene primers within the assay. To quantify the absolute abundance of each unique TCRbeta CDR3 rearrangement, sequence reads were collapsed and filtered. For each sample, productive Simpson clonality was calculated by taking the square root of Simpson's diversity index across productive rearrangements. Here the immuneACCESS table is served through TCRdb, limited to in-frame sequences with V and J called. Missing clones are a known gap in these copies; in checked studies unresolved V genes cover under half, and the rest lacks a known reason. The V and J calls and the clone size are those of that table, but D and trimming were determined from the DNA. Present in this sample are tens of thousands of clones, roughly 89% of which were seen just once. Clones ranked in the top ten supply about 28% of the sample.

Each collaborating institution followed its own protocols to collect whole blood in K2EDTA tubes. For TCRbeta analysis, collaborators shipped samples in one of three forms: frozen whole blood, isolated PBMCs, or DNA extracted from either of those sample types. Source material: peripheral blood. The origin of this receptor is a human donor in a cohort sampled during active COVID-19. The receptor chain draws on TRBV3-1 (or the pseudogene TRBV3-2) and TRBJ2-1; 11 bases in between match TRBD2. The CDR3 here reads CASSQGLAGNNEQFF. In nucleotide form, the sequence is TGTGCCAGCAGCCAAGGACTAGCGGGGAACAATGAGCAGTTCTTC.